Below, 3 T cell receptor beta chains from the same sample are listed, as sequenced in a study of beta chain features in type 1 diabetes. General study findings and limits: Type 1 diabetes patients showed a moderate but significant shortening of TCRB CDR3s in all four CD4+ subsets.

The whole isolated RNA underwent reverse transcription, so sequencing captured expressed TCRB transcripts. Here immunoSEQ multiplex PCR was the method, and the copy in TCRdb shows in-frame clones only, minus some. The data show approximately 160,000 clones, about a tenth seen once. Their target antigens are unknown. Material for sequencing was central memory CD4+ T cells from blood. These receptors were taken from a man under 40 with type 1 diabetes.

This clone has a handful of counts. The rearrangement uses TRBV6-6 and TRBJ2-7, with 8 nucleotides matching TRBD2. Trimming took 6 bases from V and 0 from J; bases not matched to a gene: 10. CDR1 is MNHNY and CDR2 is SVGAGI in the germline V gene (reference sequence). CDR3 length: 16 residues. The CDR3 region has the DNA TGTGCCAGCAGAATAACTAGCGGACTAAGCTCCTACGAGCAGTACTTC. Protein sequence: CASRITSGLSSYEQYF.

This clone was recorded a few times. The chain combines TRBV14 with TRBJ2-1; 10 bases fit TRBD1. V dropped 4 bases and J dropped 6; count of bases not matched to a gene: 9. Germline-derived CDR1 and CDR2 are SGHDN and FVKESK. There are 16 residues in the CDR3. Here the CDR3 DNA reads TGTGCCAGCAGCCGCGGCCCGGGACAGGGGCCCAATGAGCAGTTCTTC. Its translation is CASSRGPGQGPNEQFF.

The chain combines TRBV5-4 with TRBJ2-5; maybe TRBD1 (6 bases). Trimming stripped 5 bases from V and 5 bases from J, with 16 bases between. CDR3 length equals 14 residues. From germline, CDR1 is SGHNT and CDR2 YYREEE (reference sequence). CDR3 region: CASSPITGSETQYF. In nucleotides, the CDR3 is TGTGCCAGCAGTCCTATCACAGGGTCGGAGACCCAGTACTTC. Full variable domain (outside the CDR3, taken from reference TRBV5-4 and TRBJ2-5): ETGVTQSPTHLIKTRGQQVTLRCSSQSGHNTVSWYQQALGQGPQFIFQYYREEENGRGNFPPRFSGLQFPNYSSELNVNALELDDSALYLCASSPITGSETQYFGPGTRLLVL.